The clone carrying this T cell receptor (beta chain) was detected a few times. The antigen is undetermined. V lost 1 base and J 1 base, leaving 7 bases between the germline ends. The CDR3 spans 14 residues. Germline V gene sequence: CDR1 LNHDA, CDR2 SQIVND (reference sequence). This specimen belongs to a study of regulatory T cells in long-lasting Graves disease. General study points: TRBV28, TRBJ1-2 and TRBJ2-5 were segments that persistent disease favored.

The TCR beta library used iRepertoire HTBI primers with Arm-PCR amplification of CDR3. MiXCR was run by TCRdb on the multiplex PCR reads, yielding one entry per CDR3 protein. The sample has a few hundred thousand distinct CDR3 sequences, roughly 17% seen once. Stated time point: newly diagnosed GD, antithyroid drugs for less than 3 months. The authors made the TCR library using RNA they extracted from PBMCs. In addition, the sample was reused for a study of T cells in Graves' hyperthyroidism and ophthalmopathy. As that report states: Blood also carried most thyroid clonotypes expanded above 0.001.

Sequences were derived from peripheral blood mononuclear cells (PBMCs), sampled at new diagnosis, from a patient treated with antithyroid drugs. The chain has TRBV19 and TRBJ1-1; no reliable D call. This clonotype originated in a woman aged 18 to 35 with Graves disease. In DNA, the CDR3 is TGTGCCAGTAGTATAGGGGGTAAGAACACTGAAGCTTTCTTT. It translates to CASSIGGKNTEAFF. Combining the CDR3 with reference TRBV19 and TRBJ1-1 gives the whole variable domain DGGITQSPKYLFRKEGQNVTLSCEQNLNHDAMYWYRQDPGQGLRLIYYSQIVNDFQKGDIAEGYSVSREKKESFPLTVTSAQKNPTAFYLCASSIGGKNTEAFFGQGTRLTVV.